This T cell receptor (beta chain) emerged from a study of T-cell reconstitution after alpha-beta-depleted transplantation in children. V shed 1 base and J shed 0 bases, with 8 bases lying between them. CDR1 is KGHDR, CDR2 SFDVKD, per germline. The CDR3 length is 15 residues. In its sample, this clonotype was seen a few times. Preparing the TCRbeta library involved the use of unique molecular identifiers. In TCRdb, the PCR reads were re-called with MiXCR into one record per CDR3 protein. Among approximately 640,000 distinct CDR3 sequences, over 15% were seen once, and the ten largest hold approximately 1.1%.

The receptor comes from a human donor who donated a stem cell graft to a child with acute myeloid leukemia. The sequencing here drew on PBMCs from the stem cell graft donor, taken from the stem cell graft. This chain links TRBV24-1 with TRBJ2-5; D perhaps matches TRBD1 (5 bases). CDR3 in amino acids: CATSDLRRDQETQYF. Here the CDR3 DNA reads TGTGCCACCAGTGATTTACGCAGGGACCAAGAGACCCAGTACTTC.